This record covers a single T cell receptor beta chain. Its antigen is not known. Using MiXCR, TCRdb reanalyzed the PCR reads. The sample gives over 25,000 clones, roughly a fifth of which show up once; under 9.5% is in the top ten. The sample comes from a study of metastatic and nonmetastatic thyroid tumors. Study-wide findings and caveats: Reports indicated that malignant thyroid tumors showed significantly higher TCR beta diversity than benign nodules did, in blood and tumor.

Prior to thyroid surgery, none of the patients had received any treatment. V shed 4 bases and J 4 bases; nucleotides not matched to a gene: 6. CDR3 length equals 15 residues. CDR1 is LNHDA and CDR2 is SQIVND in the germline V gene (reference sequence). The V call is TRBV19, the J call TRBJ2-7, with 11 bases lining up with TRBD2. The clonotype originates from a female donor with papillary thyroid cancer or a benign thyroid nodule (not recorded which). Some clones in this sample may be carry-over from other donors' samples. The sample taken for sequencing was blood. This CDR3 is CASSTPLAGVYEQYF. The CDR3 nucleotides are TGTGCCAGTAGTACCCCACTAGCGGGAGTGTACGAGCAGTACTTC.